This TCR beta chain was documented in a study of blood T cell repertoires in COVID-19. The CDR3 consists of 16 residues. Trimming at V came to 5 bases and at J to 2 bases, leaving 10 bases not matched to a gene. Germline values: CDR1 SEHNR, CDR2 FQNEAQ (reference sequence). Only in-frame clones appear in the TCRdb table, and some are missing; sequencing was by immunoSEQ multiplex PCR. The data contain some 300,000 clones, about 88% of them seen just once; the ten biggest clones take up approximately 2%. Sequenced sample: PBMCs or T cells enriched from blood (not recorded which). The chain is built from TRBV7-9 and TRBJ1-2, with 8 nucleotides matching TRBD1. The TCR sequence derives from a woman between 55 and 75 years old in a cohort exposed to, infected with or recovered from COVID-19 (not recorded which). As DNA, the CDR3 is TGTGCCAGCAGCCCCGCTGGGACAGGAGCCAACTATGGCTACACCTTC. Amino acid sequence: CASSPAGTGANYGYTF. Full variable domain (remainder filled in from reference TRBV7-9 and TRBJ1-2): DTGVSQNPRHKITKRGQNVTFRCDPISEHNRLYWYRQTLGQGPEFLTYFQNEAQLEKSRLLSDRFSAERPKGSFSTLEIQRTEQGDSAMYLCASSPAGTGANYGYTFGSGTRLTVV.